This TCR beta chain is drawn from a study of T cells in Graves' hyperthyroidism and ophthalmopathy. RNA transcripts yielded amplified TCR beta CDR3 regions. The HTBI primer set served for first-round RT-PCR of the TCR CDR3. One entry per CDR3 protein results from TCRdb running MiXCR on the multiplex PCR reads. The sample holds 350,000 or so distinct CDR3 sequences, 17% seen once. On this clonotype itself: Its antigen remains unknown.

Study-wide points: Among clonotypes expanded in thyroid above 0.001, most were also found in blood.

CDR3 size: 15 residues. Germline-derived CDR1 and CDR2 are SGHRS and YFSETQ. The V and J ends lost 3 bases and 5 bases, in that order; junction bases with no gene match: 10. Reasons for excluding patients were uncontrolled infection, other autoimmune disease, pregnancy or lactation. The receptor's source is a woman in her 30s with Graves' hyperthyroidism that later progressed to Graves' ophthalmopathy. V usage is TRBV5-1 and J usage is TRBJ1-2; 7 bases match TRBD1. The sample taken for sequencing was blood. The CDR3 is CASSWGGQPLYGYTF. The CDR3, as DNA: TGCGCCAGCAGCTGGGGGGGACAGCCTTTATATGGCTACACCTTC.